This TCR beta chain comes out of a study of T-cell memory formation after mild COVID-19. CDR3 length: 15 amino acids. V was clipped by 6 bases and J by 2 bases, with 15 bases between them. TCRdb re-analysed the 5' RACE reads in MiXCR, keeping a single row per CDR3 protein. The repertoire holds some 150,000 distinct CDR3 sequences, with about 25% as singletons. Regarding the study as a whole: Mostly located in CM and EM were contracting CD4+ clones, with contracting CD8+ clones located in EMRA.

Details on this clonotype: Its cognate antigen is unknown.

Sequences were obtained from PBMCs or a T cell subset sorted from them (not recorded which). The sequence derives from an adult woman who had mild COVID-19 (a few samples of this study predate the infection). Cell type and time point are not known. The rearrangement links TRBV12-3 or TRBV12-4 to TRBJ2-3; D ambiguous. The CDR3 DNA reads as TGTGCCAGCAGCGAATACACCTTCCACACAGATACGCAGTATTTT. Protein product: CASSEYTFHTDTQYF.